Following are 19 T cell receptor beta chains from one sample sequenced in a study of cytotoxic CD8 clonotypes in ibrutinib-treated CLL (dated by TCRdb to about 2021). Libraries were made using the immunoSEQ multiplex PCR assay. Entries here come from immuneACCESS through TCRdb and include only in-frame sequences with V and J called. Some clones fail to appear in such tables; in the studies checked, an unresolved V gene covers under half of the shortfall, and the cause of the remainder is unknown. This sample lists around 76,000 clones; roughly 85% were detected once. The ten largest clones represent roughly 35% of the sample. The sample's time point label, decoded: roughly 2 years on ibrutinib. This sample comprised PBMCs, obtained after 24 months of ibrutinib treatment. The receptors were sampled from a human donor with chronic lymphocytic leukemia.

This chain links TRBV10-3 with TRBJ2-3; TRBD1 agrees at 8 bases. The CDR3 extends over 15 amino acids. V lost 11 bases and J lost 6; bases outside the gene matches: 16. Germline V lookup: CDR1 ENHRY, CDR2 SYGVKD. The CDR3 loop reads CAATSSQGAGDTQYF. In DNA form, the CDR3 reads TGTGCCGCCACTTCTTCCCAGGGGGCCGGGGATACGCAGTATTTT.

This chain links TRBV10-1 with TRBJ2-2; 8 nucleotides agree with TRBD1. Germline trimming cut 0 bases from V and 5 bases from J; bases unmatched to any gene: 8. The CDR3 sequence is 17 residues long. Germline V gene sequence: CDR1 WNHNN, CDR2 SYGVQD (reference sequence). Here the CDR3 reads CASSESRGPEFTGELFF. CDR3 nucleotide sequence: TGCGCCAGCAGTGAGTCCAGGGGGCCGGAGTTTACCGGGGAGCTGTTTTTT.

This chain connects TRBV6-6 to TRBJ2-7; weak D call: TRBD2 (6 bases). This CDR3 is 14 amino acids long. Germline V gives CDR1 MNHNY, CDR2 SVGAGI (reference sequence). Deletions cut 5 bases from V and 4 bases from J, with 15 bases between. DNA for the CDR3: TGTGCCAGCAGTAGGAGTAGCGGAGCTTACGAGCAGTACTTC. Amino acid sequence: CASSRSSGAYEQYF.

CDR3 region: CASSQPSQGFSYEQYF. Here the CDR3 DNA reads TGTGCCAGCAGCCAGCCCTCTCAGGGTTTCTCCTACGAGCAGTACTTC. The chain recombines TRBV28 with TRBJ2-7, with a possible D match to TRBD1 (5 bases). This CDR3 region has 16 residues. The germline gives CDR1 MDHEN, CDR2 SYDVKM. Trimming left V 6 bases short and J 0 bases short, with 18 bases between.

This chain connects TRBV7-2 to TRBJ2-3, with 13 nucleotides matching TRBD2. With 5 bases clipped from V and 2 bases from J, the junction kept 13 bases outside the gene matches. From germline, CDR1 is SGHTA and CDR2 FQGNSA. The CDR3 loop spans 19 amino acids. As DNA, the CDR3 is TGTGCCAGCAGCAAGACGGGACTAGCGGGAATGATAATCACAGATACGCAGTATTTT. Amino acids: CASSKTGLAGMIITDTQYF.

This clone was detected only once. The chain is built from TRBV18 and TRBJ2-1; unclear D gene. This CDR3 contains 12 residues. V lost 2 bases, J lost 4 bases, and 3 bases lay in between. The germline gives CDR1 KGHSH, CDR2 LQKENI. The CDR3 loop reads CASSPDYNEQFF. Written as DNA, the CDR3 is TGTGCCAGCTCACCAGATTACAATGAGCAGTTCTTC.

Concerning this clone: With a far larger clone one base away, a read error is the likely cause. CDR3 nucleotides: TGTGCCGGCAGTCCCCTACTCGGACAGGGCTATGGCTACACCTTC. This translates into CAGSPLLGQGYGYTF. This rearrangement joins TRBV27 to TRBJ1-2; 8 bases are a match to TRBD1. The germline V gene has CDR1 MNHEY and CDR2 SMNVEV (reference sequence). The CDR3 extends over 15 amino acids.

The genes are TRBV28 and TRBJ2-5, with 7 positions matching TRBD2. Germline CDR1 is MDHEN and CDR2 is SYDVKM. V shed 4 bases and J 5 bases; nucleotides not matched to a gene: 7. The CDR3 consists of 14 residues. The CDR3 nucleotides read TGTGCCAGCAGTTGGGGGGGTGGTGTGGAGACCCAGTACTTC. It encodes CASSWGGGVETQYF.

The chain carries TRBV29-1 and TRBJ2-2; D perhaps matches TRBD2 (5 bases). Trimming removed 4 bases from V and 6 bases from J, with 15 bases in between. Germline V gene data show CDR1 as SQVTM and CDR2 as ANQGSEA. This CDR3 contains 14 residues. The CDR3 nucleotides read TGCAGCGTTGTGGTGGGAGCGCTCGCCGGGGAGCTGTTTTTT. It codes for CSVVVGALAGELFF.

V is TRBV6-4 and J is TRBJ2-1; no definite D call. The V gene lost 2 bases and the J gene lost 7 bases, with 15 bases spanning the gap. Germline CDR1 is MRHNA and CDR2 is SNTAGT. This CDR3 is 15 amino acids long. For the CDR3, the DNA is TGTGCCAGCAGTGACGACCATAGACGCTCAAATGAGCAGTTCTTC. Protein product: CASSDDHRRSNEQFF.

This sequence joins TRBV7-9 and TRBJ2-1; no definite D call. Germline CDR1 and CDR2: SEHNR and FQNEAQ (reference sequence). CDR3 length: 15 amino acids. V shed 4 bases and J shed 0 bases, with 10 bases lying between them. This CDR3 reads CASSYRKISYNEQFF. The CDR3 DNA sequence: TGTGCCAGCAGCTACAGAAAAATCTCCTACAATGAGCAGTTCTTC.

The CDR3 is CASSPRGSGSRYGYTF. CDR3 nucleotide sequence: TGTGCCAGCAGTCCCCGGGGAAGCGGCAGTCGCTATGGCTACACCTTC. The chain has TRBV25-1 and TRBJ1-2, with D unresolved. With 5 bases removed from V and 4 bases from J, the gap between germline ends came to 20 bases. Per germline, CDR1 MGHDK and CDR2 SYGVNS. The CDR3 length is 16 residues.

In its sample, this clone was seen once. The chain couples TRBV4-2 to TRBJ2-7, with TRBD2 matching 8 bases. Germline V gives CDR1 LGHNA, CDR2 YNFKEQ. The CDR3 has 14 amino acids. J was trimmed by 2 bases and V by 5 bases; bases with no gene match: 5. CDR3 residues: CASSSRTSPYEQYF. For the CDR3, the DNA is TGTGCCAGCAGCTCCCGGACTAGCCCCTACGAGCAGTACTTC.

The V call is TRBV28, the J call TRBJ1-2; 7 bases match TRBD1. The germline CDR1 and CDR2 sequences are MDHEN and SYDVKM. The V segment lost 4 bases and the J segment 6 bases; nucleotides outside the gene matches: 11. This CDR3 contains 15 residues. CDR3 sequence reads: CASSSQTGLVHGYTF. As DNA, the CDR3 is TGTGCCAGCAGTTCCCAGACAGGGTTGGTTCATGGCTACACCTTC.

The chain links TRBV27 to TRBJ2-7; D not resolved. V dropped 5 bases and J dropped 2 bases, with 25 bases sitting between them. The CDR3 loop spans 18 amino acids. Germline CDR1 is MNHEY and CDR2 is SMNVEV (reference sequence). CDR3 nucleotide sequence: TGTGCCAGCAGTCCACAGCACCTGGACGGGCCAAAAACCTACGAGCAGTACTTC. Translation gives CASSPQHLDGPKTYEQYF.

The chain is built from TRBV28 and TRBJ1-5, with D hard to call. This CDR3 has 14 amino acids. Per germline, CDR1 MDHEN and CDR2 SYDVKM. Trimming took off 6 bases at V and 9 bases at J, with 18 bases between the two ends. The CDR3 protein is CASSPDGRRGPQHF. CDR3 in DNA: TGTGCCAGCAGCCCCGACGGACGGCGGGGGCCCCAGCATTTT.

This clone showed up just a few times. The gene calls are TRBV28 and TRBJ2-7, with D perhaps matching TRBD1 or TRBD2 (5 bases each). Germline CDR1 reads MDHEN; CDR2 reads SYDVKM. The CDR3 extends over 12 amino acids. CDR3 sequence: CGTLGDRVEQYF. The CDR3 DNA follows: TGTGGCACTCTGGGGGATCGAGTCGAGCAGTACTTC.

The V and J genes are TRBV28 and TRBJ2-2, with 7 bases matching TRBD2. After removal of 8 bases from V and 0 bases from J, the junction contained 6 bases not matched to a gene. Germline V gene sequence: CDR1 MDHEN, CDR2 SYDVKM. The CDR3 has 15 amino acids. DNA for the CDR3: TGTGCCAGCGGTCGGCTAGCGGCGAACACCGGGGAGCTGTTTTTT. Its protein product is CASGRLAANTGELFF.

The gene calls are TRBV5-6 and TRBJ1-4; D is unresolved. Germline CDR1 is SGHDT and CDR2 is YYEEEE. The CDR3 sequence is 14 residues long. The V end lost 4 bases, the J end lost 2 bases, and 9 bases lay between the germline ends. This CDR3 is CASSQGRTNEKLFF. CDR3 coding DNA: TGTGCCAGCAGCCAAGGACGGACTAATGAAAAACTGTTTTTT. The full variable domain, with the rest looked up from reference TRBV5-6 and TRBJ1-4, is DAGVTQSPTHLIKTRGQQVTLRCSPKSGHDTVSWYQQALGQGPQFIFQYYEEEERQRGNFPDRFSGHQFPNYSSELNVNALLLGDSALYLCASSQGRTNEKLFFGSGTQLSVL.